This T cell receptor (beta chain) emerged from a study of blood T cell repertoires in COVID-19. Study-wide background: Researchers got acute and convalescent COVID-19 samples from the United States, Italy and Spain. Nucleic acid was either cDNA or gDNA, and it came from T cells, B-cell-depleted T cells, or PBMCs.

The V end lost 2 bases, the J end lost 0 bases, and 14 bases lay between the germline ends. The germline V gene has CDR1 SEHNR and CDR2 FQNEAQ (reference sequence). This CDR3 has 17 residues. Per the authors' pipeline: Estimated nucleated cell counts came from reference gene primer amplification. Some clones are missing from TCRdb's copy, which holds only in-frame ones; the method was immunoSEQ multiplex PCR. The V and J calls and clone size are taken from that table; D and trimming were inferred from the DNA. This sample has approximately 240,000 clones, with about 82% found just once. This TCR derives from a woman in her fifties or sixties with active or convalescent COVID-19. The specimen sequenced was peripheral blood. The chain is built from TRBV7-9 and TRBJ1-3; D might be TRBD1 (6 bases). This CDR3 is CASSLRGQFLSGNTIYF. The DNA of the CDR3 is TGTGCCAGCAGCTTACGCGGACAGTTTCTCTCTGGAAACACCATATATTTT.